Below are 5 T cell receptor beta chains sequenced from a single sample in a study of chemoradiotherapy in HPV16-positive cancers. Profiled with immunoSEQ multiplex PCR; TCRdb holds only in-frame clones, not every one. The repertoire includes about 6,200 clones, 65% to 90% of them detected once, and roughly 6.3% sits in the top ten. This specimen was tumor tissue, taken from a patient who underwent chemoradiotherapy. These receptors were taken from a human donor with HPV-associated anogenital cancer.

CDR3 loop: CAWSFDGRSNQPQHF. DNA for the CDR3: TGTGCCTGGAGTTTCGACGGCCGTAGCAATCAGCCCCAGCATTTT. The chain couples TRBV30 to TRBJ1-5; D not certain. V lost 2 bases and J 0 bases, leaving 11 bases between the germline ends. The CDR3 is 15 amino acids. The V gene's germline CDR1 is GTSNPN and CDR2 SVGIG (reference sequence).

The chain is built from TRBV6-6 and TRBJ2-1; weak D call: TRBD2 (5 bases). This CDR3 comprises 15 residues. With 2 bases removed from V and 0 bases from J, the gap between germline ends came to 8 bases. Germline CDR1 MNHNY, CDR2 SVGAGI (reference sequence). CDR3 coding DNA: TGTGCCAGCAGTTACACGGGAAGCTCCTACAATGAGCAGTTCTTC. This codes for CASSYTGSSYNEQFF.

The chain uses TRBV11-2 and TRBJ2-1; D is possibly TRBD2 (5 bases). There are 18 residues in the CDR3. In germline, CDR1 is SGHAT, CDR2 FQNNGV. V shed 4 bases and J shed 3 bases, with 22 bases lying between them. This CDR3 reads CASSYIARHQRNYNEQFF. The CDR3 DNA reads as TGTGCCAGCAGCTACATCGCCCGCCATCAGCGGAACTACAATGAGCAGTTCTTC.

V is TRBV5-1 and J is TRBJ1-1, with TRBD1 matching 12 bases. This CDR3 is 16 amino acids long. Germline trimming cut 2 bases from V and 3 bases from J; bases unmatched to any gene: 5. Germline V lookup: CDR1 SGHRS, CDR2 YFSETQ. The CDR3 nucleotides read TGCGCCAGCAGCTTCCGGGACAGGGGGCCTTACACTGAAGCTTTCTTT. The encoded protein is CASSFRDRGPYTEAFF. The full variable domain, its missing parts supplied by reference TRBV5-1 and TRBJ1-1, is KAGVTQTPRYLIKTRGQQVTLSCSPISGHRSVSWYQQTPGQGLQFLFEYFSETQRNKGNFPGRFSGRQFSNSRSEMNVSTLELGDSALYLCASSFRDRGPYTEAFFGQGTRLTVV.

V gene TRBV6-1 combines with J gene TRBJ2-2; weak D call: TRBD2 (5 bases). The CDR3 totals 14 residues. Germline CDR1 MNHNS, CDR2 SASEGT. Deletions cut 6 bases from V and 5 bases from J, with 13 bases between. The CDR3 sequence: CASSLTRGTGELFF. The CDR3 bases are TGTGCCAGCAGCCTCACCCGGGGAACCGGGGAGCTGTTTTTT.